A selection of T cell receptor beta chains follows, all from one sample in a study of cytomegalovirus exposure and HLA in healthy donors. Method: immunoSEQ multiplex PCR; TCRdb's copy keeps in-frame clones and lacks some. The repertoire holds more than 130,000 clones, with about 78% as singletons. The sequenced sample was PBMCs. These TCRs come from a middle-aged man in good health and CMV-seropositive. Both conserved end residues are part of each CDR3. A D gene is named only where the DNA matches it firmly. Clone sizes are given selectively: once, few, many, or a class where the clone is expanded.

D gene	clone size	V gene	J gene	CDR3 protein	CDR3 DNA
TRBD2	.	TRBV15	TRBJ2-1	CATSSYPRGGYNEQFF	TGTGCCACCAGCAGTTACCCTCGGGGGGGCTACAATGAGCAGTTCTTC
.	.	TRBV11-1	TRBJ2-5	CASSSGDLPGKETQYF	TGTGCCAGCAGCTCGGGGGACCTCCCGGGGAAGGAGACCCAGTACTTC
.	.	TRBV20-1	TRBJ1-1	CSARRNTEAFF	TGCAGTGCTCGCAGGAACACTGAAGCTTTCTTT
.	.	TRBV7-2	TRBJ1-3	CASSLVLGGPGNTIYF	TGTGCCAGCAGCTTAGTCTTGGGGGGACCTGGAAACACCATATATTTT
TRBD1	.	TRBV7-9	TRBJ1-5	CASSRQGDQPQHF	TGTGCCAGCAGTCGACAGGGGGATCAGCCCCAGCATTTT
TRBD1	few	TRBV10-2	TRBJ2-1	CASSVFRDRAYNEQFF	TGCGCCAGCAGTGTTTTTAGAGACAGGGCCTACAATGAGCAGTTCTTC
TRBD2	.	TRBV19	TRBJ2-1	CASRTSGYNEQFF	TGTGCCAGCCGGACTAGCGGCTACAATGAGCAGTTCTTC
.	.	TRBV7-9	TRBJ2-7	CASSLTNPRTYEQYF	TGTGCCAGCAGCTTAACGAATCCGAGGACCTACGAGCAGTACTTC
TRBD1	.	TRBV7-3	TRBJ2-7	CASSLNPGGIYEQYF	TGTGCCAGCAGCTTAAACCCAGGGGGCATCTACGAGCAGTACTTC
.	few	TRBV11-3	TRBJ1-1	CASSLAGLNTEAFF	TGTGCCAGCAGCTTGGCAGGTTTGAACACTGAAGCTTTCTTT
.	.	TRBV12-5	TRBJ2-1	CASGLVQRVEQFF	TGTGCTAGTGGTTTGGTACAGAGGGTGGAGCAGTTCTTC
TRBD2	few	TRBV5-1	TRBJ2-7	CASSRRGHVGGAYEQYF	TGCGCCAGCAGCCGAAGAGGGCATGTTGGGGGGGCCTACGAGCAGTACTTC
TRBD2	.	TRBV19	TRBJ2-5	CASSSIGTSGILTETQYF	TGTGCCAGTAGTTCCATAGGGACTAGCGGGATCTTAACGGAGACCCAGTACTTC
.	.	TRBV29-1	TRBJ2-2	CSVAGISGNTGELFF	TGCAGCGTTGCTGGAATTAGCGGGAACACCGGGGAGCTGTTTTTT